The text below deals with one T cell receptor (beta chain). The CDR3 sequence is 16 residues long. Germline assignment: CDR1 SGHRS and CDR2 YFSETQ. Germline trimming cut 5 bases from V and 2 bases from J; bases unmatched to any gene: 11. Unique molecular identifiers featured in how the TCRbeta library was prepared. A single record per CDR3 protein comes from TCRdb applying MiXCR to the PCR reads. The sample has around 480,000 distinct CDR3 sequences; 30% to 35% are singletons. The sample originates from a study of T-cell reconstitution after alpha-beta-depleted transplantation in children. The chain recombines TRBV5-1 with TRBJ1-2; TRBD1 agrees at 8 bases. The TCR comes from a human donor who donated a stem cell graft to a child with aplastic anemia. This sample comprised PBMCs from the stem cell graft donor, obtained from the stem cell graft. The CDR3 DNA follows: TGCGCCAGCAGAGTGGGGCCCCGGACAGGGAACTATGGCTACACCTTC. Amino acids: CASRVGPRTGNYGYTF.